These 25 T cell receptor beta chains share one sample of origin, sequenced in a study of regulatory T cells in long-lasting Graves disease. Described time point: newly diagnosed GD, antithyroid drugs for less than 3 months. The TCR library was prepared using RNA isolated from PBMCs. Arm-PCR of CDR3 regions with iRepertoire HTBI primers generated TCR beta libraries. TCRdb passed the multiplex PCR reads through MiXCR, listing each CDR3 protein once. The repertoire has about 440,000 distinct CDR3 sequences, 15% of them found once; the top ten carry over 15%. The data were also submitted as part of a second study, on T cells in Graves' hyperthyroidism and ophthalmopathy.

The material sequenced was peripheral blood mononuclear cells (PBMCs), taken at new diagnosis, from a patient treated with antithyroid drugs. The source of these receptors is a woman younger than 45 with Graves disease.

The chain uses TRBV20-1 and TRBJ2-2; TRBD1 matches 8 bases. The germline CDR1 and CDR2 sequences are DFQATT and SNEGSKA (reference sequence). V gave up 6 bases and J gave up 1 base; unmatched junction bases: 13. The CDR3 contains 17 residues. The CDR3 reads CSATPLPGQENTGELFF. CDR3 nucleotides: TGCAGTGCAACCCCCCTTCCGGGACAGGAGAACACCGGGGAGCTGTTTTTT.

Ten or more counts support this clonotype. V gene TRBV18 combines with J gene TRBJ1-2, with 7 bases that match TRBD1. CDR1 and CDR2 from the germline V gene are KGHSH and LQKENI. The CDR3 totals 15 residues. V lost 3 bases and J lost 0; bases outside the gene matches: 4. Here the CDR3 reads CASSPFGQANYGYTF. CDR3 coding DNA: TGTGCCAGCTCACCCTTCGGACAGGCTAACTATGGCTACACCTTC.

This clonotype was detected many times. The rearrangement links TRBV5-1 to TRBJ2-1; 8 bases are a match to TRBD2. The V gene end was trimmed by 1 base and the J gene end by 5 bases; junction bases not matched to a gene: 5. This CDR3 is 15 amino acids long. Germline V gene sequence: CDR1 SGHRS, CDR2 YFSETQ. The CDR3 DNA reads TGCGCCAGCAGCTTGAGGGGACTAGGGGACAATGAGCAGTTCTTC. It yields the protein CASSLRGLGDNEQFF. The full variable domain, rest sourced from reference TRBV5-1 and TRBJ2-1, is KAGVTQTPRYLIKTRGQQVTLSCSPISGHRSVSWYQQTPGQGLQFLFEYFSETQRNKGNFPGRFSGRQFSNSRSEMNVSTLELGDSALYLCASSLRGLGDNEQFFGPGTRLTVL.

This clonotype was found many times. This chain connects TRBV12-3 or TRBV12-4 to TRBJ1-3; D is perhaps TRBD1 (5 bases). The CDR3 is 17 amino acids. V lost 6 bases, J lost 0 bases, and 18 bases lay in between. The CDR3 here is CASSPPNSGHSGNTIYF. The CDR3 DNA sequence: TGTGCCAGCAGCCCCCCAAACTCCGGACACTCTGGAAACACCATATATTTT.

In its sample, this clonotype was seen once. The chain joins TRBV30 to TRBJ2-3; either TRBD1 or TRBD2 may supply D (6 bases each). With 5 bases removed from V and 0 bases from J, the gap between germline ends came to 21 bases. Germline loops: CDR1 GTSNPN, CDR2 SVGIG (reference sequence). The length of the CDR3 is 17 residues. This CDR3 is CAWGGPGAASSTDTQYF. The CDR3, as DNA: TGTGCCTGGGGTGGACCGGGGGCTGCCTCTAGCACAGATACGCAGTATTTT.

V and J are TRBV29-1 and TRBJ1-1; D is undetermined. Germline V gene lookup returns CDR1 SQVTM and CDR2 ANQGSEA. V lost 8 bases and J lost 5, with 24 bases in between. This CDR3 has 15 amino acids. CDR3 residues: CSTIILGFWETEAFF. In DNA form, the CDR3 reads TGCAGCACCATCATTTTGGGTTTTTGGGAGACTGAAGCTTTCTTT.

At least ten counts were recorded for this clonotype. CDR3 residues: CASRTSGTGGSPLHF. CDR3 sequence (DNA): TGTGCCAGCAGAACCTCCGGGACGGGGGGTTCACCCCTCCACTTT. This chain links TRBV6-1 with TRBJ1-6, with a tentative D call TRBD1 (5 bases). This CDR3 contains 15 residues. Trimming removed 6 bases from V and 9 bases from J, with 18 bases in between. From germline, CDR1 is MNHNS and CDR2 SASEGT.

The CDR3 loop reads CATSRDRNQETQYF. Written as DNA, the CDR3 is TGTGCCACCAGCAGAGATCGGAACCAAGAGACCCAGTACTTC. J is TRBJ2-5 and V is TRBV15; no reliable D call. CDR3 length equals 14 residues. V was cut by 0 bases and J by 0 bases, with 5 bases left in between. The V gene's germline CDR1 is LNHNV and CDR2 YYDKDF (reference sequence). Drawing the rest from reference TRBV15 and TRBJ2-5, the complete variable domain is DAMVIQNPRYQVTQFGKPVTLSCSQTLNHNVMYWYQQKSSQAPKLLFHYYDKDFNNEADTPDNFQSRRPNTSFCFLDIRSPGLGDTAMYLCATSRDRNQETQYFGPGTRLLVL.

This clonotype occurred many times. This chain connects TRBV12-3 or TRBV12-4 to TRBJ2-4; D may be TRBD1 (6 bases). This CDR3 comprises 16 residues. With 4 bases removed from V and 0 bases from J, the gap between germline ends came to 13 bases. Here the CDR3 DNA reads TGTGCCAGCAGTTACAGGGAAGGGGGAGCCAAAAACATTCAGTACTTC. This sequence encodes CASSYREGGAKNIQYF.

The gene calls are TRBV14 and TRBJ2-4, with TRBD2 matching 11 bases. Losses at the gene ends were 3 bases for V and 13 bases for J; bases not matched to a gene: 14. The CDR3 loop spans 16 amino acids. CDR1 is SGHDN, CDR2 FVKESK, per germline. The CDR3 here is CASSQFRTSGWSEQYF. CDR3 bases: TGTGCCAGCAGCCAGTTTCGGACTAGCGGGTGGAGTGAGCAGTACTTC.

This clonotype has just a few counts. This chain links TRBV5-6 with TRBJ2-1; 7 bases map to TRBD2. CDR1 is SGHDT and CDR2 is YYEEEE in the germline V gene. This CDR3 region has 13 residues. V shed 3 bases, J shed 5 bases, and the junction held 2 bases outside the gene matches. CDR3 loop: CASSWDYNNEQFF. As DNA, the CDR3 is TGTGCCAGCAGCTGGGACTACAACAATGAGCAGTTCTTC.

This clonotype occurred a few times. V gene TRBV18 combines with J gene TRBJ2-3, with D possibly being TRBD2 (6 bases). The CDR3 contains 19 residues. V gave up 3 bases and J gave up 2 bases, with 24 bases separating them. CDR1 is KGHSH, CDR2 LQKENI, per germline. CDR3 sequence (DNA): TGTGCCAGCTCACCTGTGATCCCAGGGAGGACAACATACACAGATACGCAGTATTTT. Residues: CASSPVIPGRTTYTDTQYF.

This clonotype has ten or more counts. This rearrangement joins TRBV12-3 or TRBV12-4 to TRBJ2-5; 12 bases are shared with TRBD2. This CDR3 has 16 residues. The J segment lost 2 bases and the V segment lost 1 base, leaving 2 bases of the junction unmatched. CDR3: CASSLGLAGGQETQYF. In DNA, the CDR3 is TGTGCCAGCAGTTTAGGGCTAGCGGGAGGGCAAGAGACCCAGTACTTC.

This clonotype was recorded a few times. The chain combines TRBV6-5 with TRBJ1-1; weak D call: TRBD1 (5 bases). This CDR3 contains 15 residues. From germline, CDR1 is MNHEY and CDR2 SVGAGI. V was cut by 4 bases and J by 5 bases, with 17 bases left in between. The CDR3 protein is CASSFARQISTEAFF. The CDR3 DNA sequence: TGTGCCAGCAGTTTCGCACGACAGATATCGACTGAAGCTTTCTTT.

This clonotype has more than one count but fewer than ten. The chain employs TRBV7-8 and TRBJ1-2, with 12 bases matching TRBD1. The CDR3 is 15 amino acids. Germline CDR1 SGHVS, CDR2 FQNEAQ. Germline trimming cut 5 bases from V and 7 bases from J; bases unmatched to any gene: 8. CDR3 sequence (DNA): TGTGCCAGCAGCACATCCGGGACAGGGGGCTCTGGCTACACCTTC. This encodes CASSTSGTGGSGYTF.

This chain links TRBV18 with TRBJ2-5, with 14 bases lining up with TRBD2. Losses at the gene ends were 1 base for V and 3 bases for J; bases not matched to a gene: 13. Germline CDR1 KGHSH, CDR2 LQKENI. The CDR3 extends over 20 amino acids. The CDR3 bases are TGTGCCAGCTCACCACGGACTAGCGGGAGGCTACCTGCATCCGAAGAGACCCAGTACTTC. Encoded protein: CASSPRTSGRLPASEETQYF.

This clonotype came up a few times. In nucleotides, the CDR3 is TGTGCCAGCGGGGACAGGGGTTCGACCGGGGAGCTGTTTTTT. Its translation is CASGDRGSTGELFF. The chain employs TRBV5-4 and TRBJ2-2; 10 bases are a match to TRBD1. The V segment lost 7 bases and the J segment 5 bases; nucleotides outside the gene matches: 5. Germline-derived CDR1 and CDR2 are SGHNT and YYREEE (reference sequence). The CDR3 extends over 14 amino acids.

In regard to this clonotype: The junction does not match germline at one end; this may be a read error. J is TRBJ1-5 and V is TRBV2; D remains unclear. CDR3 length: 14 residues. The germline V gene encodes CDR1 SNHLY and CDR2 FYNNEI. In DNA, the CDR3 is TGTACCAGCAGTGTTGGCGGATTCAATCAGCCCCAGCATTTT. It encodes CTSSVGGFNQPQHF. Complete variable domain (other parts from reference TRBV2 and TRBJ1-5): EPEVTQTPSHQVTQMGQEVILRCVPISNHLYFYWYRQILGQKVEFLVSFYNNEISEKSEIFDDQFSVERPDGSNFTLKIRSTKLEDSAMYFCTSSVGGFNQPQHFGDGTRLSIL.

This clonotype was picked up many times. The chain recombines TRBV7-9 with TRBJ1-2; D ambiguous. The germline V and J ends were trimmed by 3 bases and 8 bases, with 10 bases remaining between them. CDR1 is SEHNR, CDR2 FQNEAQ, per germline (reference sequence). The CDR3 length is 12 residues. CDR3 DNA: TGTGCCAGCAGCTTGGTCACGGACGGCTACACCTTC. This encodes CASSLVTDGYTF. Full variable domain (missing parts from reference TRBV7-9 and TRBJ1-2): DTGVSQNPRHKITKRGQNVTFRCDPISEHNRLYWYRQTLGQGPEFLTYFQNEAQLEKSRLLSDRFSAERPKGSFSTLEIQRTEQGDSAMYLCASSLVTDGYTFGSGTRLTVV.

In the case of this clonotype: One end of the junction varies from germline; a read error may be responsible. The rearrangement links TRBV15 to TRBJ2-5, with 7 bases fitting TRBD2. The germline V gene has CDR1 LNHNV and CDR2 YYDKDF (reference sequence). The CDR3 runs to 15 residues. CDR3 sequence (DNA): TGTGCCGCCAGCAGACCCGGGGAGGGGCAAGAGACCCAGTACTTC. Translating gives CAASRPGEGQETQYF.

The table lists this clonotype with a few counts. This rearrangement joins TRBV7-9 to TRBJ1-6, with 11 bases matching TRBD1. CDR3 size: 15 residues. The ends lost 4 bases at V and 8 bases at J; junction bases unmatched: 4. Germline V lookup: CDR1 SEHNR, CDR2 FQNEAQ (reference sequence). The CDR3 nucleotides read TGTGCCAGCAGCTCGGGGACAGGGGGACATTCACCCCTCCACTTT. Its protein is CASSSGTGGHSPLHF.

This clonotype was counted at least ten times. The genes are TRBV10-3 and TRBJ2-1; D is ambiguous. Trimming cost V 11 bases and J 8 bases, with 13 bases left between them. CDR3 size: 11 residues. CDR1 and CDR2 (germline): ENHRY, SYGVKD. CDR3 loop: CASNSRDEQFF. The CDR3 DNA is TGTGCCTCGAACAGTCGGGATGAGCAGTTCTTC.

This clonotype was recorded many times. The gene calls are TRBV7-2 and TRBJ2-3; TRBD2 aligns across 9 bases. Germline CDR1 is SGHTA and CDR2 is FQGNSA. This CDR3 spans 15 amino acids. V was pared by 5 bases and J by 5 bases, with 8 bases of the junction left unmatched. The CDR3 DNA reads as TGTGCCAGCAGCAGAGCGGGAGGAGGAGTAGATACGCAGTATTTT. Its translation is CASSRAGGGVDTQYF.

This clonotype was counted a few times. The V gene is TRBV9, the J gene TRBJ1-1; tentatively, D is TRBD1 (6 bases). Germline V CDR1 and CDR2: SGDLS, YYNGEE. The V gene lost 0 bases and the J gene lost 1 base, with 7 bases spanning the gap. The CDR3 is 14 residues long. CDR3 DNA sequence: TGTGCCAGCAGCGTAGCACAGGGGAACACTGAAGCTTTCTTT. This sequence encodes CASSVAQGNTEAFF.

A few counts support this clonotype. This chain links TRBV6-5 with TRBJ2-2; D is unclear. V was clipped by 0 bases and J by 6 bases, with 14 bases between them. The CDR3 spans 16 residues. Per germline, CDR1 MNHEY and CDR2 SVGAGI. CDR3 DNA: TGTGCCAGCAGTTACTCTACACCCCAGAGCGCCGGGGAGCTGTTTTTT. Protein product: CASSYSTPQSAGELFF.